A selection of T cell receptor beta chains follows, all from one sample in a study of blood T cell repertoires in COVID-19. The repertoire was sequenced with immunoSEQ multiplex PCR; TCRdb's copy has only in-frame clones and lacks some. The table has fewer than 350,000 clones, about 88% seen once. Sequenced material: PBMCs or T cells enriched from blood (not recorded which). These receptors originate from a woman aged 25 to 39 who had been exposed to COVID-19. Both conserved end residues are part of each CDR3. Fields, in order: V gene, clone size, D gene, J gene, CDR3 protein, CDR3 DNA. The D gene is left open where the match is weak. The size entry is marked missing in some rows and otherwise reads once, few, many or a size class.

V: TRBV5-4; size: -; D: -; J: TRBJ2-7; CDR3: CASSLSGVGGEQYF; DNA: TGTGCCAGCAGCCTGTCGGGGGTTGGCGGCGAGCAGTACTTC
V: TRBV7-2; size: -; D: -; J: TRBJ1-2; CDR3: CASSLARQVYGYTF; DNA: TGTGCCAGCAGCTTAGCTCGACAAGTATATGGCTACACCTTC
V: TRBV5-1; size: -; D: -; J: TRBJ2-7; CDR3: CASSLDRAISYEQYF; DNA: TGCGCCAGCAGCTTGGACAGGGCTATCTCCTACGAGCAGTACTTC
V: TRBV3-1/TRBV3-2; size: -; D: -; J: TRBJ2-1; CDR3: CASSQQRTGTGHNEQFF; DNA: TGTGCCAGCAGCCAACAAAGAACCGGGACTGGGCACAATGAGCAGTTCTTC
V: TRBV30; size: -; D: -; J: TRBJ1-2; CDR3: CAWRLTDYGYTF; DNA: TGTGCCTGGAGACTCACCGACTATGGCTACACCTTC
V: TRBV11-1; size: -; D: TRBD2; J: TRBJ2-7; CDR3: CASSLGLAGDVDEQYF; DNA: TGTGCCAGCAGCCTGGGACTAGCGGGAGACGTCGACGAGCAGTACTTC
V: TRBV28; size: -; D: -; J: TRBJ2-7; CDR3: CASSLIGTKRSYEQYF; DNA: TGTGCCAGCAGCCTTATTGGAACCAAGAGGTCCTACGAGCAGTACTTC
V: TRBV28; size: once; D: -; J: TRBJ2-2; CDR3: CASSLGHNTGELFF; DNA: TGTGCCAGCAGTTTAGGACATAACACCGGGGAGCTGTTTTTT
V: TRBV6-5; size: -; D: TRBD1; J: TRBJ1-1; CDR3: CASSPQQGAPEAFF; DNA: TGTGCCAGCAGTCCACAGCAGGGGGCGCCTGAAGCTTTCTTT
V: TRBV7-7; size: -; D: TRBD1; J: TRBJ1-3; CDR3: CASSPGTVVSGNTIYF; DNA: TGTGCCAGCAGCCCCGGGACAGTCGTATCTGGAAACACCATATATTTT
V: TRBV28; size: -; D: -; J: TRBJ1-2; CDR3: CATTANYGYTF; DNA: TGTGCCACCACAGCTAACTATGGCTACACCTTC
V: TRBV19; size: -; D: -; J: TRBJ2-7; CDR3: CASSTRSYADYEQYF; DNA: TGTGCCAGTAGTACTCGGAGCTACGCCGACTACGAGCAGTACTTC
V: TRBV9; size: -; D: -; J: TRBJ2-7; CDR3: CASSPRAAGGYEQYF; DNA: TGTGCCAGCAGCCCCCGGGCAGCGGGTGGATACGAGCAGTACTTC
V: TRBV7-9; size: -; D: TRBD2; J: TRBJ2-1; CDR3: CASRRASGRAGNEQFF; DNA: TGTGCCAGCAGACGGGCTAGCGGGAGGGCCGGGAATGAGCAGTTCTTC
V: TRBV29-1; size: -; D: -; J: TRBJ1-2; CDR3: CSVETPYGYTF; DNA: TGCAGCGTTGAAACACCCTATGGCTACACCTTC
V: TRBV7-3; size: -; D: TRBD2; J: TRBJ2-1; CDR3: CASSFSGSVWDEQFF; DNA: TGTGCCAGCAGCTTTAGCGGGAGTGTTTGGGATGAGCAGTTCTTC
V: TRBV5-6; size: -; D: TRBD1; J: TRBJ2-2; CDR3: CASSLDAGGSLFNTGELFF; DNA: TGTGCCAGCAGCTTGGACGCAGGGGGCAGCCTTTTTAACACCGGGGAGCTGTTTTTT
V: TRBV30; size: -; D: -; J: TRBJ2-7; CDR3: CAWIPRGAYEQYF; DNA: TGTGCCTGGATCCCCCGCGGAGCCTACGAGCAGTACTTC
V: TRBV7-9; size: -; D: -; J: TRBJ1-5; CDR3: CASSLGQPRNQPQHF; DNA: TGTGCCAGCAGCTTAGGGCAACCGAGGAATCAGCCCCAGCATTTT
V: TRBV7-6; size: once; D: TRBD2; J: TRBJ2-3; CDR3: CASSLGSSGSRADTQYF; DNA: TGTGCCAGCAGCTTAGGGTCTAGCGGGAGTAGGGCAGATACGCAGTATTTT
V: TRBV28; size: -; D: TRBD1; J: TRBJ1-1; CDR3: CASSLSGQGAPRTEAFF; DNA: TGTGCCAGCAGTTTATCGGGCCAGGGGGCCCCACGGACTGAAGCTTTCTTT
V: TRBV3-1/TRBV3-2; size: once; D: -; J: TRBJ1-5; CDR3: CASSQGRGGWGQPQHF; DNA: TGTGCCAGCAGCCAGGGGAGGGGAGGTTGGGGTCAGCCCCAGCATTTT
V: TRBV29-1; size: -; D: -; J: TRBJ1-2; CDR3: CSVGGQPFSYGYTF; DNA: TGCAGCGTTGGAGGACAGCCATTTAGCTATGGCTACACCTTC
V: TRBV7-8; size: -; D: -; J: TRBJ2-3; CDR3: CASSLLAGPDTQYF; DNA: TGTGCCAGCAGCTTATTGGCAGGCCCAGATACGCAGTATTTT
V: TRBV27; size: -; D: TRBD2; J: TRBJ2-7; CDR3: CASSSKGTSATYEQYF; DNA: TGTGCCAGCAGTTCCAAAGGGACTAGCGCGACCTACGAGCAGTACTTC
V: TRBV5-1; size: once; D: -; J: TRBJ1-5; CDR3: CASSLAGPGQPQHF; DNA: TGCGCCAGCAGCTTGGCCGGCCCCGGGCAGCCCCAGCATTTT
V: TRBV11-3; size: -; D: -; J: TRBJ2-1; CDR3: CASSFENYNEQFF; DNA: TGTGCCAGCAGCTTTGAGAACTACAATGAGCAGTTCTTC
V: TRBV19; size: -; D: -; J: TRBJ2-7; CDR3: CASSIGAAPYEQYF; DNA: TGTGCCAGTAGTATTGGAGCGGCTCCCTACGAGCAGTACTTC
V: TRBV6-6; size: -; D: TRBD1; J: TRBJ1-1; CDR3: CASRPYRGREAFF; DNA: TGTGCCAGCAGGCCCTACAGGGGGCGTGAAGCTTTCTTT
V: TRBV7-9; size: -; D: TRBD1; J: TRBJ2-7; CDR3: CASSLDRDRDEQYF; DNA: TGTGCCAGCAGCTTGGACCGGGACAGGGACGAGCAGTACTTC
V: TRBV5-1; size: -; D: TRBD2; J: TRBJ2-1; CDR3: CASSPGTSGHNEQFF; DNA: TGCGCCAGCAGCCCCGGGACTAGCGGTCACAATGAGCAGTTCTTC
V: TRBV19; size: few; D: -; J: TRBJ2-3; CDR3: CASSTWTGTDTQYF; DNA: TGTGCCAGTAGCACTTGGACAGGCACAGATACGCAGTATTTT
V: TRBV5-1; size: -; D: TRBD1; J: TRBJ1-1; CDR3: CASSLEGDRGTEAFF; DNA: TGCGCCAGCAGCTTGGAGGGGGACAGGGGGACTGAAGCTTTCTTT
V: TRBV29-1; size: -; D: -; J: TRBJ1-2; CDR3: CSVGQAPIPIYGYTF; DNA: TGCAGCGTTGGACAGGCTCCAATACCAATCTATGGCTACACCTTC
V: TRBV2; size: -; D: TRBD2; J: TRBJ2-5; CDR3: CASSGLAGRTRETQYF; DNA: TGTGCCAGCAGTGGACTAGCGGGCCGAACCCGGGAGACCCAGTACTTC
V: TRBV6-1; size: -; D: TRBD1; J: TRBJ1-2; CDR3: CASSEVEGAIGYTF; DNA: TGTGCCAGCAGTGAAGTGGAGGGGGCGATTGGCTACACCTTC
V: TRBV11-2; size: -; D: -; J: TRBJ2-3; CDR3: CASSYARADTQYF; DNA: TGTGCCAGCAGCTACGCGAGAGCAGATACGCAGTATTTT
V: TRBV12-5; size: once; D: TRBD2; J: TRBJ2-1; CDR3: CASGLVSGRGDEQFF; DNA: TGTGCTAGTGGTTTGGTTAGCGGGAGGGGCGATGAGCAGTTCTTC
V: TRBV18; size: -; D: TRBD1; J: TRBJ1-1; CDR3: CASSEGQGNTEAFF; DNA: TGTGCCAGCTCAGAAGGACAGGGAAACACTGAAGCTTTCTTT
V: TRBV18; size: once; D: TRBD1; J: TRBJ1-1; CDR3: CASSQGVDLTEAFF; DNA: TGTGCCAGCTCCCAGGGGGTGGATTTGACTGAAGCTTTCTTT
V: TRBV7-8; size: -; D: TRBD1; J: TRBJ2-7; CDR3: CASSLDPRTGGEQYF; DNA: TGTGCCAGCAGCTTAGATCCCCGGACAGGGGGGGAGCAGTACTTC